Shown below are 5 T cell receptor beta chains from a single sample sequenced in a study of coeliac disease (dated by TCRdb to between 2021 and 2024). The library was obtained by the immunoSEQ multiplex PCR assay. In TCRdb, the immuneACCESS table is reduced to in-frame sequences with V and J assigned. These tables do not hold every clone; where another copy was compared, an unresolved V gene accounts for under half, and the others remain unexplained. The sample data list some 6,500 clones, and 62% of these were observed just once. 15% to 25% of the sample comes from the top ten. Material for sequencing was lymphocytes from the gut lamina propria. The sample's cell subset or site label, in plain terms: lamina propria cell (LPC) fraction of small intestinal biopsy. These TCRs come from a man aged 60 to 75 with celiac disease on a gluten-free diet.

The rearrangement links TRBV30 to TRBJ1-2, with 7 nucleotides matching TRBD1. CDR1 and CDR2 from the germline V gene are GTSNPN and SVGIG (reference sequence). Trimming removed 0 bases from V and 4 bases from J; junction bases left unmatched: 11. There are 16 residues in the CDR3. The chain's CDR3 is CAWSVPQGSSTYGYTF. The CDR3 DNA reads TGTGCCTGGAGTGTCCCACAGGGGAGTTCGACCTATGGCTACACCTTC.

This clone was seen more than once but under ten times. The chain has TRBV9 and TRBJ1-2; 7 nucleotides align to TRBD1. This CDR3 is 15 amino acids long. J was trimmed by 7 bases and V by 4 bases; bases with no gene match: 13. Germline V gene data show CDR1 as SGDLS and CDR2 as YYNGEE. Written as DNA, the CDR3 is TGTGCCAGCAGCAACACAGGGGTAGGAAATGGTGGCTACACCTTC. Its translation: CASSNTGVGNGGYTF. The full variable domain, in which reference TRBV9 and TRBJ1-2 provide the parts outside the CDR3, is DSGVTQTPKHLITATGQRVTLRCSPRSGDLSVYWYQQSLDQGLQFLIQYYNGEERAKGNILERFSAQQFPDLHSELNLSSLELGDSALYFCASSNTGVGNGGYTFGSGTRLTVV.

This chain connects TRBV5-1 to TRBJ2-5; 11 nucleotides agree with TRBD2. The J segment lost 2 bases and the V segment lost 4 bases, leaving 4 bases of the junction unmatched. The CDR3 consists of 15 residues. CDR1 and CDR2 from the germline V gene are SGHRS and YFSETQ. In DNA form, the CDR3 reads TGCGCCAGCAGCCTGACTAGCGGGATACAAGAGACCCAGTACTTC. Amino acids: CASSLTSGIQETQYF.

The chain joins TRBV30 to TRBJ1-2; TRBD1 aligns across 7 bases. This CDR3 is built from 12 residues. V was pared by 5 bases and J by 2 bases, with 2 bases of the junction left unmatched. CDR1 and CDR2 (germline): GTSNPN, SVGIG (reference sequence). The CDR3 loop reads CAWSTGNYGYTF. CDR3 coding DNA: TGTGCCTGGTCGACAGGGAACTATGGCTACACCTTC.

This chain uses TRBV21-1 with TRBJ1-1; TRBD1 is taken as the D call from the table, unchecked against the DNA. TRBV21-1 is classified as a pseudogene. The CDR3 contains 14 residues. DNA of the CDR3: TGTGCCAGTTACACGCAGGGGAGGAACACTGAAGCTTTCTTT. Translating it yields CASYTQGRNTEAFF.